The 20 T cell receptor beta chains in this list originate from one sample, sequenced in a study of blood T cell repertoires in COVID-19. Using immunoSEQ multiplex PCR, the repertoire was profiled, and TCRdb retains in-frame clones only, with some absent. The sample contains roughly 200,000 clones, approximately 83% of which appear only once. Sequencing was performed on PBMCs or T cells enriched from blood (not recorded which). The receptors derive from a woman in her forties or fifties who had been exposed to COVID-19.

A note on this clone: A junction end diverges from the germline sequence, so it may reflect a read error. This rearrangement joins TRBV10-2 to TRBJ2-2; 10 nucleotides agree with TRBD2. The germline CDR1 and CDR2 sequences are WSHSY and SAAADI. This CDR3 spans 14 amino acids. The CDR3 loop is CARSGGGNTGELFF. Written as DNA, the CDR3 is TGCGCCCGCAGCGGGGGGGGGAACACCGGGGAGCTGTTTTTT.

This sequence joins TRBV5-1 and TRBJ1-6; TRBD1 aligns across 9 bases. Looked up from germline, CDR1 is SGHRS and CDR2 is YFSETQ. The CDR3 is 15 amino acids. The V segment lost 4 bases and the J segment 5 bases; nucleotides outside the gene matches: 4. The CDR3 is CASSTGQGDNSPLHF. CDR3 DNA sequence: TGCGCCAGCAGCACGGGACAGGGAGATAATTCACCCCTCCACTTT.

The rearrangement links TRBV29-1 to TRBJ2-1; D possibly corresponds to TRBD1 (6 bases). CDR1 and CDR2 (germline): SQVTM, ANQGSEA. V was shortened by 2 bases and J by 3 bases, with 11 bases between the two germline ends. CDR3 length: 14 amino acids. This chain's CDR3 is CSVEMGASYNEQFF. The CDR3 nucleotides are TGCAGCGTTGAAATGGGGGCTAGCTACAATGAGCAGTTCTTC.

V gene TRBV11-2 combines with J gene TRBJ1-3; D not certain. In germline, CDR1 is SGHAT, CDR2 FQNNGV. The V end lost 5 bases, the J end lost 0 bases, and 11 bases lay between the germline ends. This CDR3 has 15 amino acids. This CDR3 is CASSPAVLSGNTIYF. CDR3 sequence (DNA): TGTGCCAGCAGCCCCGCGGTCCTCTCTGGAAACACCATATATTTT. Supplemented by reference TRBV11-2 and TRBJ1-3, the full variable domain reads EAGVAQSPRYKIIEKRQSVAFWCNPISGHATLYWYQQILGQGPKLLIQFQNNGVVDDSQLPKDRFSAERLKGVDSTLKIQPAKLEDSAVYLCASSPAVLSGNTIYFGEGSWLTVV.

The V gene is TRBV30, the J gene TRBJ1-5, with D perhaps TRBD1 (5 bases). The CDR3 is 16 amino acids. CDR1 is GTSNPN and CDR2 is SVGIG in the germline V gene (reference sequence). Trimming removed 2 bases from V and 0 bases from J, with 14 bases in between. CDR3 coding DNA: TGTGCCTGGAGTACCCCGGGGGATCATAGCAATCAGCCCCAGCATTTT. This translates into CAWSTPGDHSNQPQHF.

The J gene is TRBJ1-2, the V gene TRBV27; tentatively, D is TRBD1 (6 bases). Trimming cost V 6 bases and J 3 bases, with 14 bases left between them. The CDR3 contains 14 residues. Germline CDR1 is MNHEY and CDR2 is SMNVEV (reference sequence). The CDR3 sequence: CASSPGGGDYGYTF. For the CDR3, the DNA is TGTGCCAGCAGCCCCGGGGGGGGCGACTATGGCTACACCTTC.

The chain employs TRBV27 and TRBJ1-2, with D tentatively TRBD1 (5 bases). This CDR3 region has 15 residues. CDR1 and CDR2 from the germline V gene are MNHEY and SMNVEV (reference sequence). V was cut by 4 bases and J by 3 bases, with 15 bases left in between. In DNA form, the CDR3 reads TGTGCCAGCAGTTCGTTACAACAGGCTTACTATGGCTACACCTTC. The encoded protein is CASSSLQQAYYGYTF.

The rearrangement links TRBV6-5 to TRBJ1-1; a weak D match, TRBD1 (6 bases). CDR1 is MNHEY, CDR2 SVGAGI, per germline. Trimming shortened V by 6 bases and J by 2 bases, and 16 bases separated the two germline ends. The length of the CDR3 is 15 residues. DNA for the CDR3: TGTGCCAGCAGGGGGGACGACAGGTATAACACTGAAGCTTTCTTT. It is translated as CASRGDDRYNTEAFF.

The rearrangement uses TRBV25-1 and TRBJ1-4, with D possibly being TRBD1 (5 bases). In germline, CDR1 is MGHDK, CDR2 SYGVNS. The CDR3 runs 14 residues. The V end lost 2 bases, the J end lost 14 bases, and 18 bases lay between the germline ends. Here the CDR3 reads CASSEEEGPFRLFF. CDR3 bases: TGTGCCAGCAGTGAAGAGGAGGGGCCCTTTCGGCTGTTTTTT.

The chain recombines TRBV7-2 with TRBJ1-2, with D hard to call. Germline V lookup: CDR1 SGHTA, CDR2 FQGNSA. The CDR3 extends over 15 amino acids. With 1 base removed from V and 8 bases from J, the gap between germline ends came to 17 bases. CDR3 protein: CASSLGGLGRRGYTF. DNA of the CDR3: TGTGCCAGCAGCTTAGGCGGACTGGGGAGGCGCGGCTACACCTTC.

In DNA, the CDR3 is TGTGCCAGCAGCGTTTCGGGGTCCCGGGATACGCAGTATTTT. This gives the protein CASSVSGSRDTQYF. The chain couples TRBV9 to TRBJ2-3; D is possibly TRBD2 (5 bases). The CDR3 contains 14 residues. V was cut by 2 bases and J by 6 bases, with 13 bases left in between. CDR1 SGDLS and CDR2 YYNGEE come from the germline V gene.

This rearrangement joins TRBV29-1 to TRBJ2-7, with 8 bases identical to TRBD2. J gave up 6 bases and V 6 bases, and 10 bases lay outside the gene matches. The germline CDR1 and CDR2 sequences are SQVTM and ANQGSEA. The CDR3 length is 13 residues. The DNA for the CDR3 is TGCAGCGTCCTACCTGCGGCGGGAGGCGAGCAGTACTTC. It translates to CSVLPAAGGEQYF.

This chain uses TRBV19 with TRBJ1-5; TRBD1 aligns across 7 bases. Germline V lookup: CDR1 LNHDA, CDR2 SQIVND (reference sequence). The junction had 2 bases not matched to a gene; V was cut back by 8 bases and J by 4 bases. CDR3 length equals 12 residues. The CDR3 DNA follows: TGTGCCAGTGAACAGGGGAATCAGCCCCAGCATTTT. Protein product: CASEQGNQPQHF. Filled out from reference TRBV19 and TRBJ1-5, the complete variable domain reads DGGITQSPKYLFRKEGQNVTLSCEQNLNHDAMYWYRQDPGQGLRLIYYSQIVNDFQKGDIAEGYSVSREKKESFPLTVTSAQKNPTAFYLCASEQGNQPQHFGDGTRLSIL.

The rearrangement links TRBV6-6 to TRBJ1-2; 8 nucleotides line up with TRBD1. CDR1 and CDR2 from the germline V gene are MNHNY and SVGAGI (reference sequence). J gave up 7 bases and V 1 base, and 8 bases lay outside the gene matches. The CDR3 extends over 15 amino acids. CDR3 nucleotide sequence: TGTGCCAGCAGTTACTTCGGGGACAGGTCCTCTGGCTACACCTTC. Its translation is CASSYFGDRSSGYTF.

The chain combines TRBV12-3 or TRBV12-4 with TRBJ2-2; TRBD1 might be the D (6 bases). V dropped 7 bases and J dropped 7 bases, with 13 bases sitting between them. The CDR3 spans 13 residues. CDR3 amino acids: CASNSGVHGELFF. In DNA, the CDR3 is TGTGCCAGCAACTCAGGGGTACACGGGGAGCTGTTTTTT.

The chain links TRBV19 to TRBJ1-5, with 8 bases that match TRBD1. V trimming: 6 bases; J trimming: 3 bases; junction bases outside the gene matches: 4. The CDR3 has 14 amino acids. The germline CDR1 and CDR2 sequences are LNHDA and SQIVND (reference sequence). CDR3 in DNA: TGTGCCAGTAGACCGACAGGGGACAATCAGCCCCAGCATTTT. It specifies CASRPTGDNQPQHF.

The chain employs TRBV18 and TRBJ2-2; D uncertain. Germline V gives CDR1 KGHSH, CDR2 LQKENI. Trimming stripped 2 bases from V and 2 bases from J, with 9 bases between. The CDR3 consists of 15 residues. The DNA of the CDR3 is TGTGCCAGCTCACCAAGCCAAGCAAACACCGGGGAGCTGTTTTTT. Its protein is CASSPSQANTGELFF. Filled out from reference TRBV18 and TRBJ2-2, the complete variable domain reads NAGVMQNPRHLVRRRGQEARLRCSPMKGHSHVYWYRQLPEEGLKFMVYLQKENIIDESGMPKERFSAEFPKEGPSILRIQQVVRGDSAAYFCASSPSQANTGELFFGEGSRLTVL.

The chain employs TRBV6-6 and TRBJ1-1; D is undetermined. CDR3 length: 14 amino acids. The germline gives CDR1 MNHNY, CDR2 SVGAGI (reference sequence). V dropped 6 bases and J dropped 0 bases, with 11 bases sitting between them. CDR3 DNA sequence: TGTGCCAGCAGGCGTCAGGAACTGAACACTGAAGCTTTCTTT. Its translation: CASRRQELNTEAFF.

V and J are TRBV9 and TRBJ2-1; D remains ambiguous. Germline V gene sequence: CDR1 SGDLS, CDR2 YYNGEE. Trimming cost V 0 bases and J 5 bases, with 12 bases left between them. The CDR3 consists of 15 residues. The CDR3 here is CASSVGVQANNEQFF. CDR3 coding DNA: TGTGCCAGCAGCGTAGGAGTCCAAGCAAACAATGAGCAGTTCTTC.

The CDR3 region has the DNA TGTGCCAGCAGCTTTTCGTCAGGGCCTTATGGCTACACCTTC. This codes for CASSFSSGPYGYTF. The chain combines TRBV7-2 with TRBJ1-2, with D maybe TRBD1 (5 bases). This CDR3 comprises 14 residues. Germline CDR1 SGHTA, CDR2 FQGNSA. Trimming took off 3 bases at V and 5 bases at J, with 13 bases between the two ends.